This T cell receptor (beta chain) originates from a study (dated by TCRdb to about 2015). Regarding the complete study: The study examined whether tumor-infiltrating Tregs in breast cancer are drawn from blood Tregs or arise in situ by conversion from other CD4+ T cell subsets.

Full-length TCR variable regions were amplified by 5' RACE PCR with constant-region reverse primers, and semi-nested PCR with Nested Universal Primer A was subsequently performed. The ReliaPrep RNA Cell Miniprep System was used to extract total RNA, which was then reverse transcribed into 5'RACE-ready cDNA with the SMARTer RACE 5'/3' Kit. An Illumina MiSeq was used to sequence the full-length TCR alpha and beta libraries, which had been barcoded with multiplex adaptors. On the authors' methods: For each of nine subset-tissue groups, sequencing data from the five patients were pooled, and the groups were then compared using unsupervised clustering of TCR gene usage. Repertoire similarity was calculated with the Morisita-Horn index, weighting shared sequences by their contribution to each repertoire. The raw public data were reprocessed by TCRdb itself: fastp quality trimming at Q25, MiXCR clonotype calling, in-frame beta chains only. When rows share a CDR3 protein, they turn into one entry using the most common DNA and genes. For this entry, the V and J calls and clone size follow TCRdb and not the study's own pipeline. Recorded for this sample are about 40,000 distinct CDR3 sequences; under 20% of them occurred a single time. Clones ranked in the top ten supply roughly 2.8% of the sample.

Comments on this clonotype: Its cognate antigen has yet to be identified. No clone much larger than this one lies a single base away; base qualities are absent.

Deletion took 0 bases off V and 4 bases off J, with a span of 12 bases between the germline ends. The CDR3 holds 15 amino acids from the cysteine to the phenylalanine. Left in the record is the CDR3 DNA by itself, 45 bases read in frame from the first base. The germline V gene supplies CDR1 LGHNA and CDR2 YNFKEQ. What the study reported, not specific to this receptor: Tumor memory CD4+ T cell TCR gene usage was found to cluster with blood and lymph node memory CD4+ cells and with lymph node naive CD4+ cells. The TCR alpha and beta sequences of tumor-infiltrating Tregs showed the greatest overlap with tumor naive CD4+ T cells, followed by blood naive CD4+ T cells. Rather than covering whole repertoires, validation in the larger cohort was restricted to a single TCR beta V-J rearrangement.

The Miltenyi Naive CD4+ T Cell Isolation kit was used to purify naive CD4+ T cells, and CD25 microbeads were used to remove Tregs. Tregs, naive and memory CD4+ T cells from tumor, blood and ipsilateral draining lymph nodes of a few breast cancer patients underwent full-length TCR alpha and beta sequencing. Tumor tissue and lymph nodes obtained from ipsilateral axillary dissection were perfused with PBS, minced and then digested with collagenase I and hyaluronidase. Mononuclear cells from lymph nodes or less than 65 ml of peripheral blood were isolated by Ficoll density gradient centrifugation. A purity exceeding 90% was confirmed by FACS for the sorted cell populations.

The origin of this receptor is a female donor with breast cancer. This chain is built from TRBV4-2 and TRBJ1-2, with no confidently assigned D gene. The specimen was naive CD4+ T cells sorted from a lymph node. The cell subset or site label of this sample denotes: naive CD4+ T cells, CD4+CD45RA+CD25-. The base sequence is TGTGCCAGCAGCCAAGATAGGCAGGAGATCTATGGCTACACCTTC. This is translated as CASSQDRQEIYGYTF.